Listed here are 24 T cell receptor beta chains from one sample, sequenced in a study of identical twins. In TCRdb, the 5' RACE reads were re-called with MiXCR into one record per CDR3 protein. The table lists just under 550,000 distinct CDR3 sequences, roughly 15% of them singletons, with roughly 0.43% in the top ten. This sample was shared with a second study, whose subject was yellow fever vaccine responses in identical twins.

The sequencing sample was made of CD4+ T cells sorted from blood. The receptor source for this set is a woman between 18 and 29 years old in good health.

This clonotype appeared many times. The rearrangement uses TRBV20-1 and TRBJ2-4; TRBD2 is a possible D gene (6 bases). Trimming cost V 0 bases and J 8 bases, with 14 bases left between them. Germline CDR1 DFQATT, CDR2 SNEGSKA (reference sequence). The CDR3 has 14 amino acids. Here the CDR3 reads CSAREKGPGDIQYF. The CDR3, as DNA: TGCAGTGCTAGAGAAAAGGGACCGGGGGACATTCAGTACTTC.

This chain links TRBV3-1 with TRBJ2-1; 9 bases align to TRBD2. The CDR3 covers 17 residues. V lost 0 bases, J lost 3 bases, and 6 bases stayed unmatched. The germline gives CDR1 LGHDT, CDR2 YNNKEL (reference sequence). The CDR3 loop is CASSQDRLAGIYNEQFF. In DNA form, the CDR3 reads TGTGCCAGCAGCCAAGATCGGCTAGCGGGGATCTACAATGAGCAGTTCTTC.

The rearrangement links TRBV20-1 to TRBJ2-5; 7 nucleotides align to TRBD2. From germline, CDR1 is DFQATT and CDR2 SNEGSKA (reference sequence). This CDR3 has 14 residues. In nucleotides, the CDR3 is TGCAGCTTCCTCTGGAGCGGGACCCAAGAGACCCAGTACTTC. This translates into CSFLWSGTQETQYF.

This sequence joins TRBV11-2 and TRBJ2-7, with a tentative D call TRBD1 (6 bases). This CDR3 region has 15 residues. V was shortened by 3 bases and J by 2 bases, with 14 bases between the two germline ends. The germline CDR1 and CDR2 sequences are SGHAT and FQNNGV. The CDR3 region has the DNA TGTGCCAGCAGCTTTAGCAGGGGCCCACCCTACGAGCAGTACGTC. This sequence encodes CASSFSRGPPYEQYV.

The V gene is TRBV4-1, the J gene TRBJ2-2; no firm D call. CDR1 and CDR2 from the germline V gene are MGHRA and YSYEKL. This CDR3 region has 13 residues. V was cut by 4 bases and J by 6 bases, with 9 bases left in between. CDR3 bases: TGCGCCAGCAGCCTGATCCCTTCCGGGGAGCTGTTTTTT. Translation gives CASSLIPSGELFF.

The chain uses TRBV5-1 and TRBJ1-1; D is perhaps TRBD1 (5 bases). Germline CDR1 reads SGHRS; CDR2 reads YFSETQ. The CDR3 runs 13 residues. The V end was cut by 1 base, the J end by 6 bases, with 10 bases between. The CDR3 sequence is CASSLTGDAEAFF. The CDR3 bases are TGCGCCAGCAGCTTGACGGGGGACGCTGAAGCTTTCTTT. Using reference TRBV5-1 and TRBJ1-1 for the parts outside the CDR3, the full variable domain is KAGVTQTPRYLIKTRGQQVTLSCSPISGHRSVSWYQQTPGQGLQFLFEYFSETQRNKGNFPGRFSGRQFSNSRSEMNVSTLELGDSALYLCASSLTGDAEAFFGQGTRLTVV.

This clonotype has more than one count but fewer than ten. V usage is TRBV6-1 and J usage is TRBJ2-2; D unclear. CDR3 length: 13 residues. Trimming left V 6 bases short and J 4 bases short, with 9 bases between. The germline V gene has CDR1 MNHNS and CDR2 SASEGT. CDR3 nucleotide sequence: TGTGCCAGCAGCCCCCAGGCCACCGGGGAGCTGTTTTTT. Translated, it gives CASSPQATGELFF.

The chain joins TRBV20-1 to TRBJ2-2; 9 nucleotides match TRBD2. The CDR3 has 18 residues. V lost 1 base, J lost 2 bases, and 11 bases stayed unmatched. Germline assignment: CDR1 DFQATT and CDR2 SNEGSKA (reference sequence). The DNA of the CDR3 is TGCAGTGCTAGAGTGGGCGGCGGGGGGGGGAGTAACACCGGGGAGCTGTTTTTT. Amino acid sequence: CSARVGGGGGSNTGELFF.

This clonotype was found a few times. The genes are TRBV3-1 and TRBJ2-1; a possible D gene is TRBD2 (6 bases). Germline V lookup: CDR1 LGHDT, CDR2 YNNKEL (reference sequence). This CDR3 is 16 amino acids long. Trimming stripped 0 bases from V and 7 bases from J, with 16 bases between. For the CDR3, the DNA is TGTGCCAGCAGCCAAGATCTGGTCGGGGGTTTGAATGAGCAGTTCTTC. Translated, it gives CASSQDLVGGLNEQFF.

The chain joins TRBV6-5 to TRBJ1-3; weak D call: TRBD1 (5 bases). CDR1 MNHEY and CDR2 SVGAGI come from the germline V gene. CDR3 size: 13 residues. Between the trimmed V and J ends, which lost 8 bases and 3 bases, there was a span of 11 bases. The CDR3 sequence: CASVQGFGNTIYF. The CDR3 DNA is TGTGCCAGCGTTCAGGGTTTTGGAAACACCATATATTTT.

The table lists this clonotype with a few counts. The chain links TRBV20-1 to TRBJ2-1, with 7 bases lining up with TRBD2. Germline lookup yields CDR1 DFQATT and CDR2 SNEGSKA (reference sequence). V lost 1 base, J lost 3 bases, and 6 bases stayed unmatched. The CDR3 is made up of 15 amino acids. CDR3 in amino acids: CSARGGGSFYNEQFF. The CDR3 nucleotides are TGCAGTGCTAGAGGGGGAGGGAGTTTCTACAATGAGCAGTTCTTC.

This chain connects TRBV10-3 to TRBJ1-1, with no clear D. CDR3 size: 13 residues. The V end was cut by 3 bases, the J end by 2 bases, with 7 bases between. Germline V lookup: CDR1 ENHRY, CDR2 SYGVKD. CDR3 residues: CAISERFNTEAFF. Here the CDR3 DNA reads TGTGCCATCAGTGAAAGGTTCAACACTGAAGCTTTCTTT.

In this sample, this clonotype turned up a few times. The chain employs TRBV2 and TRBJ2-5; D gene ambiguous. The ends were cut back, 1 base at V and 5 bases at J, with 11 bases in the middle. This CDR3 spans 14 amino acids. The V gene's germline CDR1 is SNHLY and CDR2 FYNNEI. CDR3 region: CASSEGRGGETQYF. CDR3 nucleotide sequence: TGTGCCAGCAGTGAAGGACGCGGTGGGGAGACCCAGTACTTC.

This clonotype has a handful of counts. This sequence joins TRBV29-1 and TRBJ2-5; weak D call: TRBD2 (6 bases). The CDR3 is 13 residues long. From germline, CDR1 is SQVTM and CDR2 ANQGSEA. The V and J ends lost 7 bases and 5 bases respectively, with 17 bases between them. For the CDR3, the DNA is TGCAGCGGGAGGGACTTCGAGTTGGAGACCCAGTACTTC. The encoded protein is CSGRDFELETQYF. The complete variable domain, with remaining parts taken from reference TRBV29-1 and TRBJ2-5, reads SAVISQKPSRDICQRGTSLTIQCQVDSQVTMMFWYRQQPGQSLTLIATANQGSEATYESGFVIDKFPISRPNLTFSTLTVSNMSPEDSSIYLCSGRDFELETQYFGPGTRLLVL.

The rearrangement joins TRBV27 to TRBJ2-5; no firm D call. Trimming removed 11 bases at V and 5 bases at J, with 30 bases between. This CDR3 contains 17 residues. Germline CDR1 and CDR2: MNHEY and SMNVEV (reference sequence). This chain's CDR3 is CAAGKMTTTDNRETQYF. The CDR3 DNA sequence: TGTGCCGCTGGAAAAATGACGACGACTGACAATCGTGAGACCCAGTACTTC.

The genes are TRBV28 and TRBJ1-6; D ambiguous. Per the germline V gene, CDR1 is MDHEN and CDR2 is SYDVKM. The CDR3 loop spans 14 amino acids. The V and J ends lost 7 bases and 3 bases respectively, with 10 bases between them. The CDR3 reads CASNPGGYNSPLHF. The CDR3 DNA is TGTGCCAGCAACCCCGGCGGCTATAATTCACCCCTCCACTTT.

The chain joins TRBV5-1 to TRBJ1-1, with unresolved D. Trimming took off 4 bases at V and 0 bases at J, with 16 bases between the two ends. Germline CDR1 reads SGHRS; CDR2 reads YFSETQ. The CDR3 is 16 residues long. Written as DNA, the CDR3 is TGCGCCAGCAGCGAAGTCTACCGCGGGGTGAACACTGAAGCTTTCTTT. It yields the protein CASSEVYRGVNTEAFF.

This clonotype was seen a handful of times. The chain carries TRBV29-1 and TRBJ2-5; D is possibly TRBD1 or TRBD2 (6 bases each). Deletions cut 3 bases from V and 6 bases from J, with 20 bases between. This CDR3 is 15 amino acids long. Germline CDR1 is SQVTM and CDR2 is ANQGSEA. This CDR3 is CSVEGSGASSKTQYF. Written as DNA, the CDR3 is TGCAGCGTTGAGGGGTCGGGGGCTTCATCAAAGACCCAGTACTTC.

As DNA, the CDR3 is TGCAGTGCTAGCGGTGGGAACACCGGGGAGCTGTTTTTT. It translates to CSASGGNTGELFF. The chain couples TRBV20-1 to TRBJ2-2, with D unresolved. With 3 bases removed from V and 1 base from J, the gap between germline ends came to 6 bases. The CDR3 contains 13 residues. Germline CDR1 reads DFQATT; CDR2 reads SNEGSKA (reference sequence).

A few counts support this clonotype. V gene TRBV2 combines with J gene TRBJ2-7, with D unclear. CDR1 and CDR2 from the germline V gene are SNHLY and FYNNEI. This CDR3 spans 11 amino acids. CDR3 bases: TGTGCCAGCACCACCGCTATTTTGCGGTCGGTC. This encodes CASTTAILRSV.

This clonotype appeared a few times. J is TRBJ1-1 and V is TRBV12-3 or TRBV12-4; D is undetermined. This CDR3 contains 13 residues. The V end was cut by 3 bases, the J end by 5 bases, with 10 bases between. Here the CDR3 reads CASSFGVGTEAFF. The CDR3, as DNA: TGTGCCAGCAGTTTTGGGGTTGGTACTGAAGCTTTCTTT.

The table lists this clonotype with a few counts. The chain recombines TRBV5-1 with TRBJ1-4; 8 bases align to TRBD1. This CDR3 comprises 14 residues. Germline CDR1 SGHRS, CDR2 YFSETQ. V shed 7 bases, J shed 8 bases, and the junction held 10 bases outside the gene matches. This chain's CDR3 is CASRWGTGEEKLFF. The CDR3 region has the DNA TGCGCCAGCCGCTGGGGGACAGGTGAAGAAAAACTGTTTTTT. The full variable domain, rest sourced from reference TRBV5-1 and TRBJ1-4, is KAGVTQTPRYLIKTRGQQVTLSCSPISGHRSVSWYQQTPGQGLQFLFEYFSETQRNKGNFPGRFSGRQFSNSRSEMNVSTLELGDSALYLCASRWGTGEEKLFFGSGTQLSVL.

In its sample, this clonotype was seen a few times. J is TRBJ2-7 and V is TRBV7-8, with D maybe TRBD1 (5 bases). This CDR3 is 16 amino acids long. Trimming removed 1 base at V and 3 bases at J, with 16 bases between. Germline V lookup: CDR1 SGHVS, CDR2 FQNEAQ. This chain's CDR3 is CASSLDPSDGHYEQYV. The CDR3 DNA follows: TGTGCCAGCAGCTTAGACCCTTCGGACGGACACTACGAGCAGTACGTC.

The chain recombines TRBV5-5 with TRBJ2-1; D remains ambiguous. This CDR3 has 15 residues. V was pared by 0 bases and J by 0 bases, with 7 bases between. Looked up from germline, CDR1 is SGHKS and CDR2 is YYEKEE (reference sequence). This chain's CDR3 is CASSLDINSYNEQFF. The CDR3 coding sequence is TGTGCCAGCAGCTTGGACATCAACTCCTACAATGAGCAGTTCTTC.